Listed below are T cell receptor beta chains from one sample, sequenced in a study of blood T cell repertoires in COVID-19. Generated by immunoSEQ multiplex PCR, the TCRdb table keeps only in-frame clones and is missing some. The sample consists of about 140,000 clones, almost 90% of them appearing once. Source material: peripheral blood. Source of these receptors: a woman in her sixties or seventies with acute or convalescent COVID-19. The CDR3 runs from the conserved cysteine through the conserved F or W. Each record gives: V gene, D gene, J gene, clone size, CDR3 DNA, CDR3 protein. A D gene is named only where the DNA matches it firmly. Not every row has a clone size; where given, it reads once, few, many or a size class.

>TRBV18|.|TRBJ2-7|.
TGTGCCAGCTCACCACTAAACGGGGGCTACGAGCAGTACTTC
CASSPLNGGYEQYF
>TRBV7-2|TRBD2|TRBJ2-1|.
TGTGCCAGCAGCTTAGCATCTAGCGGGGGCACCTACAATGAGCAGTTCTTC
CASSLASSGGTYNEQFF
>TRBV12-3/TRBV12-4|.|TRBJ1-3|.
TGTGCCAGCAGTTTAGGCCCAGGTGTGTCTTCGGATTTT
CASSLGPGVSSDF
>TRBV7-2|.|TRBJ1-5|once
TGTGCCAGCAGCTTACCGGGGGGCAATCAGCCCCAGCATTTT
CASSLPGGNQPQHF
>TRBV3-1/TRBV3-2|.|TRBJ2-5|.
TGTGCCAGCAGCCAGAGCGGCCAAGAGACCCAGTACTTC
CASSQSGQETQYF
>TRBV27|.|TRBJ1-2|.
TGTGCCAGCAGTCCCGCGGGTTGGGAGGATGGCTACACCTTC
CASSPAGWEDGYTF
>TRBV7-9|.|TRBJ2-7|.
TGTGCCAGCAGCCCTGGGGGACTGAGCACTAAGCAGTACTTC
CASSPGGLSTKQYF
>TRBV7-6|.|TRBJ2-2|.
TGTGCCAGCAGCCGAGATCGGGTTTTCGGGGAGCTGTTTTTT
CASSRDRVFGELFF
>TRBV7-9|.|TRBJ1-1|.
TGTGCCAGCAGGCCCGCAGTAAGCGCTGAAGCTTTCTTT
CASRPAVSAEAFF
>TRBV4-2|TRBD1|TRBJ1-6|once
TGTGCCAGCAGCCCCGGGACAGGCACCTATAATTCACCCCTCCACTTT
CASSPGTGTYNSPLHF
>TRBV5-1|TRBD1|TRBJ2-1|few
TGCGCCAGCTGCAGAACAGGGGGTAATGAGCAGTTCTTC
CASCRTGGNEQFF
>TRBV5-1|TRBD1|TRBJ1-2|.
TGCGCCAGCAGCACGGGACAGGGGGCGAACTATGGCTACACCTTC
CASSTGQGANYGYTF
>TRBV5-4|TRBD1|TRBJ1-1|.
TGTGCCAGCAGCTTGATGGGGACAGGGGGATTTGAAGCTTTCTTT
CASSLMGTGGFEAFF
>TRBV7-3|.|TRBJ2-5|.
TGTGCCAGCAGCTTGTTAGGCGGGGAGACCCAGTACTTC
CASSLLGGETQYF
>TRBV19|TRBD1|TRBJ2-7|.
TGTGCCAGTAGTGCCGGGACAGGCGAGCCCGCTTACGAGCAGTACTTC
CASSAGTGEPAYEQYF
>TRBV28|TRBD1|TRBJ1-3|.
TGTGCCAGCAGTTTAACGTACAGGGGAGGAAACACCATATATTTT
CASSLTYRGGNTIYF
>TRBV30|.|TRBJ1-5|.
TGTGCCTGGAGGGGAGCCGGTCAGCCCCAGCATTTT
CAWRGAGQPQHF
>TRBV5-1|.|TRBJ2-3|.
TGCGCCAGCAGCTTGGGCAGGTTTGGGGATACGCAGTATTTT
CASSLGRFGDTQYF
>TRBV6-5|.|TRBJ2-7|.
TGTGCCAGCAGTCGAGGGCCCGGCTACGAGCAGTACTTC
CASSRGPGYEQYF
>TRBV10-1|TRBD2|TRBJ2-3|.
TGCGCCATCACTTCCGAAGGGGACTACAACACAGATACGCAGTATTTT
CAITSEGDYNTDTQYF
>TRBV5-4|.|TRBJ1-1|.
TGTGCCAGCAGCGAGACCAGGGCGGTTGGCACTGAAGCTTTCTTT
CASSETRAVGTEAFF
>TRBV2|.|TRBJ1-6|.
TGTGCCAGCAGGCCGGGACTGAATAATTCACCCCTCCACTTT
CASRPGLNNSPLHF
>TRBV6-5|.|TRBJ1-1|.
TGTGCCAGCAGTTACTCGAATCGGGGGGGAGGAGCTGAAGCTTTCTTT
CASSYSNRGGGAEAFF
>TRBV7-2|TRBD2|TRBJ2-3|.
TGTGCCAGCAGCTTAGTTGCGGGGGGGGATACGCAGTATTTT
CASSLVAGGDTQYF
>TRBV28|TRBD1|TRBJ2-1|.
TGTGCCAGCAGTTCCCGGACAGGGGTCGGTGAGCAGTTCTTC
CASSSRTGVGEQFF
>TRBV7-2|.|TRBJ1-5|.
TGTGCCAGCAGCTTAGTCGGGGTAGATCAGCCCCAGCATTTT
CASSLVGVDQPQHF
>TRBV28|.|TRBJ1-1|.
TGTGCCAGCAGTTATACAGTGAACACTGAAGCTTTCTTT
CASSYTVNTEAFF
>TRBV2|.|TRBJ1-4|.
TGTGCCAGCTGCGATCAGGGCTTATCGGAACTGTTTTTT
CASCDQGLSELFF
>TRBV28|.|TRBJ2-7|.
TGTGCCAGCAGTGCGAGTCCTCGTCCCTCCTACGAGCAGTACTTC
CASSASPRPSYEQYF
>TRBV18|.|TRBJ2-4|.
TGTGCCAGCTCACCACCCGCGGGGGCCAAAAACATTCAGTACTTC
CASSPPAGAKNIQYF
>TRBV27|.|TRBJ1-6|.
TGTGCCAGCAGCTACTATAATTCACCCCTCCACTTT
CASSYYNSPLHF
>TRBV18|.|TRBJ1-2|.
TGTGCCAGCTCACCTTTTCCCCTGACAGGTGATGGCTACACCTTC
CASSPFPLTGDGYTF
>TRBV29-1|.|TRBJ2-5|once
TGCAGCGTGCTAGACCAAGAGACCCAGTACTTC
CSVLDQETQYF
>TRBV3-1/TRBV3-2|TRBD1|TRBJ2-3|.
TGTGCCAGCAGCCGCGAACAGGGGTTTTCCACAGATACGCAGTATTTT
CASSREQGFSTDTQYF
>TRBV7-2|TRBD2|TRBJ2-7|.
TGTGCCAGCAGCTTAGCTAGCGGGGGGGCAGGTACCTACGAGCAGTACTTC
CASSLASGGAGTYEQYF
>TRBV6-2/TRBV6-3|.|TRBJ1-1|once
TGTGCCAGCAGTTACAATAAGAACACTGAAGCTTTCTTT
CASSYNKNTEAFF
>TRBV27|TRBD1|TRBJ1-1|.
TGTGCCAGCAAAGCCTGGACAGGGAGTTATGAAGCTTTCTTT
CASKAWTGSYEAFF
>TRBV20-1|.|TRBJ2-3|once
TGCAGTGCTAGTAGGGCTAGCGATGGCACAGATACGCAGTATTTT
CSASRASDGTDTQYF
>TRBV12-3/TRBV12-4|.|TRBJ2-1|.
TGTGCCATCTCGGGGGAGAATGAGCAGTTCTTC
CAISGENEQFF